This TCR beta chain appears in the sequencing data of a study of T cell responses to AZD1222 COVID-19 vaccine. The CDR3 runs to 14 residues. V lost 3 bases, J lost 3 bases, and 14 bases lay in between. Per the germline V gene, CDR1 is SQVTM and CDR2 is ANQGSEA. Some clones are missing from TCRdb's copy, which holds only in-frame ones; the method was immunoSEQ multiplex PCR. The sample has under 110,000 clones; 70% to 90% are singletons. This TCR was recovered from an adult who received the AZD1222 COVID-19 vaccine. Sequencing was performed on peripheral blood, taken 28 days after the second AZD1222 dose. The chain links TRBV29-1 to TRBJ1-1, with TRBD1 as a possible D gene (6 bases). CDR3 protein: CSVDGRGRDTEAFF. The CDR3 DNA is TGCAGCGTTGACGGCAGGGGAAGGGACACTGAAGCTTTCTTT.